This record concerns one T cell receptor beta chain sequence. This entry is derived from a study of blood T cells in healthy people across ages. The CDR3 has 15 amino acids. Germline lookup yields CDR1 SGHRS and CDR2 YFSETQ. The ends were cut back, 1 base at V and 2 bases at J, with 11 bases in the middle. Next came a second PCR, run for about 7 to 12 cycles, which used a sample-barcoded 5' primer along with a J-beta primer mix. CDR3-containing paired-end reads numbering at least 2.5 million came from each sample. TCRdb called the 5' RACE reads again in MiXCR, with one record for every CDR3 protein. The sample holds about 1.4 million distinct CDR3 sequences, around 55% seen once.

Specimen: blood. The V gene is TRBV5-1, the J gene TRBJ2-3; no reliable D call. The sequence was obtained from a man aged 18 to 29 in good health. The CDR3 spells CASSLLPRSTDTQYF. In nucleotides, the CDR3 is TGCGCCAGCAGCTTGCTACCCCGATCCACAGATACGCAGTATTTT.